This is a list of T cell receptor beta chains from one sample in a study of blood T cell repertoires in COVID-19. Generated by immunoSEQ multiplex PCR, the TCRdb table keeps only in-frame clones and is missing some. The repertoire holds about 120,000 clones, with 85% to 90% as singletons. The sample consisted of peripheral blood. These receptor sequences come from a woman aged 45 to 65 with acute or convalescent COVID-19. The CDR3 runs from the conserved cysteine through the conserved F or W. A D gene is named only where the DNA matches it firmly.

d_call j_call v_call cdr3_aa
TRBD1 TRBJ2-5 TRBV6-5 CASTVTGEETQYF
. TRBJ1-3 TRBV7-7 CASSRGANSGNTIYF
TRBD2 TRBJ2-1 TRBV3-1/TRBV3-2 CASSQARGGFYNEQFF
. TRBJ2-1 TRBV5-8 CASSTYIRDNEQFF
TRBD1 TRBJ1-1 TRBV7-2 CASSSHRGTEAFF
TRBD1 TRBJ1-1 TRBV6-4 CASSSVQGATEAFF
. TRBJ2-1 TRBV18 CASSQERAISYNEQFF
TRBD1 TRBJ2-2 TRBV15 CATSPRQGADTGELFF
TRBD1 TRBJ2-7 TRBV27 CASSSPGQGSTTYEQYF
TRBD1 TRBJ2-1 TRBV5-1 CASSFITGGNEQFF
. TRBJ1-2 TRBV7-9 CASSRDGVVFYGYTF
. TRBJ2-2 TRBV3-1/TRBV3-2 CASSQRTGELFF
. TRBJ1-1 TRBV6-2/TRBV6-3 CASSYSRVTNTEAFF
TRBD1 TRBJ2-6 TRBV15 CATSRGRPGTGETNVLTF
TRBD1 TRBJ1-2 TRBV6-5 CASSYLAGGFGGYTF
. TRBJ2-1 TRBV29-1 CSVGPRLNNEQFF
TRBD1 TRBJ1-5 TRBV10-3 CAISESLGQANQPQHF